Shown below are 15 T cell receptor beta chains from a single sample sequenced in a study of cytomegalovirus exposure and HLA in healthy donors. The PCR made use of 60 Vbeta and 13 Jbeta primers. The method was immunoSEQ multiplex PCR; TCRdb's version includes in-frame clones alone and lacks a portion of them. The data contain 200,000 or so clones, about 90% of them singletons. The sequencing sample was made of PBMCs. All receptors come from a girl under three years old in good health and CMV-seronegative.

This clone was detected only once. V and J are TRBV4-3 and TRBJ2-1, with 9 nucleotides matching TRBD2. The CDR3 contains 20 residues. Germline V gives CDR1 LGHNA, CDR2 YSLEER. V dropped 0 bases and J dropped 2; count of bases not matched to a gene: 14. This CDR3 reads CASSQEEIGSGSPPYNEQFF. CDR3 in DNA: TGCGCCAGCAGCCAAGAAGAAATAGGTAGCGGGAGCCCTCCCTACAATGAGCAGTTCTTC.

The chain carries TRBV7-6 and TRBJ1-3, with D hard to call. The CDR3 loop spans 15 amino acids. The germline gives CDR1 SGHVS, CDR2 FNYEAQ. Trimming shortened V by 2 bases and J by 4 bases, and 12 bases separated the two germline ends. CDR3 residues: CASSLSTPSGNTIYF. CDR3 DNA: TGTGCCAGCAGCTTATCCACACCCTCGGGAAACACCATATATTTT.

The J gene is TRBJ2-2, the V gene TRBV27; D gene unclear. The CDR3 is 16 residues long. Trimming pared 2 bases from V and 1 base from J, leaving 11 bases between. CDR1 MNHEY and CDR2 SMNVEV come from the germline V gene (reference sequence). Written as DNA, the CDR3 is TGTGCCAGCAGTTTACGACCTCCAGGGAACACCGGGGAGCTGTTTTTT. It specifies CASSLRPPGNTGELFF.

This chain uses TRBV7-2 with TRBJ1-3; TRBD1 is a possible D gene (5 bases). The V gene's germline CDR1 is SGHTA and CDR2 FQGNSA. This CDR3 region has 15 residues. Trimming pared 0 bases from V and 9 bases from J, leaving 15 bases between. The CDR3 DNA is TGTGCCAGCAGCTTAGCGGGGGGACCCCACGGCACCATATATTTT. As protein: CASSLAGGPHGTIYF.

The chain is built from TRBV5-1 and TRBJ2-4; D is undetermined. V was shortened by 0 bases and J by 10 bases, with 14 bases between the two germline ends. This CDR3 has 14 amino acids. Germline V gene data show CDR1 as SGHRS and CDR2 as YFSETQ. DNA for the CDR3: TGCGCCAGCAGCTTGGCCGTGGCCGAAAGTATTCAGTACTTC. It codes for CASSLAVAESIQYF.

The chain links TRBV11-1 to TRBJ2-1, with 8 bases that match TRBD1. Germline loops: CDR1 SGHAT, CDR2 FQDESV (reference sequence). The CDR3 contains 13 residues. Trimming took 3 bases from V and 9 from J; bases not matched to a gene: 4. The CDR3 loop reads CASSLDRVGEQFF. In nucleotides, the CDR3 is TGTGCCAGCAGCTTGGACAGGGTTGGTGAGCAGTTCTTC.

The sample holds one count of this clone. The V gene is TRBV6-4, the J gene TRBJ2-1, with 10 bases lining up with TRBD2. Germline assignment: CDR1 MRHNA and CDR2 SNTAGT. There are 16 residues in the CDR3. V gave up 3 bases and J gave up 10 bases; unmatched junction bases: 12. The CDR3 here is CASSERAGGPVFEQFF. DNA of the CDR3: TGTGCCAGCAGTGAACGAGCGGGAGGGCCGGTATTCGAGCAGTTCTTC.

V is TRBV27 and J is TRBJ2-2; D remains ambiguous. CDR3 length equals 12 residues. V was cut by 6 bases and J by 8 bases, with 10 bases left in between. In germline, CDR1 is MNHEY, CDR2 SMNVEV (reference sequence). The CDR3 DNA is TGTGCCAGCAGGACTGGTAGTGGGGAGCTGTTTTTT. This codes for CASRTGSGELFF.

The rearrangement links TRBV7-3 to TRBJ1-1, with a possible D match to TRBD1 (6 bases). This CDR3 contains 13 residues. Germline V gene sequence: CDR1 SGHTA, CDR2 FQGTGA. Trimming took off 4 bases at V and 5 bases at J, with 11 bases between the two ends. CDR3 sequence reads: CASSSQRGTEAFF. CDR3 coding DNA: TGTGCCAGCAGCTCGCAAAGGGGGACTGAAGCTTTCTTT.

The CDR3 nucleotides are TGTGCCAGCACCAAAATAGGGGTAACTACCTCTGGGGCCAACGTCCTGACTTTC. Protein product: CASTKIGVTTSGANVLTF. The J gene is TRBJ2-6, the V gene TRBV27; a possible D gene is TRBD1 (5 bases). V lost 7 bases, J lost 0 bases, and 19 bases lay in between. The CDR3 has 18 residues. Germline CDR1 and CDR2: MNHEY and SMNVEV (reference sequence).

This chain links TRBV4-2 with TRBJ2-3, with TRBD2 matching 7 bases. With 6 bases clipped from V and 3 bases from J, the junction kept 6 bases outside the gene matches. Per the germline V gene, CDR1 is LGHNA and CDR2 is YNFKEQ. CDR3 length: 14 residues. The CDR3, as DNA: TGTGCCAGCAGTAGGGAGGGAATTACAGATACGCAGTATTTT. Translating gives CASSREGITDTQYF.

The V gene is TRBV7-3, the J gene TRBJ2-5, with 8 bases fitting TRBD2. The J call is uncertain, as TRBJ2-7 better fits the DNA end. The germline gives CDR1 SGHTA, CDR2 FQGTGA. The CDR3 sequence is 12 residues long. This CDR3 is CATRLATYEQYF. CDR3 nucleotide sequence: TGTGCCACCCGACTAGCGACCTACGAGCAGTACTTC.

The genes are TRBV30 and TRBJ2-3; D perhaps matches TRBD2 (6 bases). This CDR3 spans 14 amino acids. Deletions cut 8 bases from V and 3 bases from J, with 18 bases between. Germline assignment: CDR1 GTSNPN and CDR2 SVGIG (reference sequence). CDR3 region: CARPAEGGTDTQYF. The CDR3 DNA reads TGTGCCCGGCCTGCGGAGGGAGGAACAGATACGCAGTATTTT.

The genes are TRBV5-1 and TRBJ2-7, with D possibly TRBD2 on 6 matching bases. Trimming stripped 3 bases from V and 6 bases from J, with 10 bases between. This CDR3 contains 12 residues. The V gene's germline CDR1 is SGHRS and CDR2 YFSETQ. The chain's CDR3 is CASSSGTFEQYF. The DNA for the CDR3 is TGCGCCAGCAGCTCCGGGACTTTCGAGCAGTACTTC. Full variable domain (outside the CDR3, taken from reference TRBV5-1 and TRBJ2-7): KAGVTQTPRYLIKTRGQQVTLSCSPISGHRSVSWYQQTPGQGLQFLFEYFSETQRNKGNFPGRFSGRQFSNSRSEMNVSTLELGDSALYLCASSSGTFEQYFGPGTRLTVT.

The V gene is TRBV30, the J gene TRBJ2-2; tentative D call: TRBD2 (6 bases). The germline CDR1 and CDR2 sequences are GTSNPN and SVGIG (reference sequence). With 5 bases removed from V and 3 bases from J, the gap between germline ends came to 10 bases. This CDR3 spans 13 amino acids. The CDR3 reads CAWYRGYTGELFF. The CDR3, as DNA: TGTGCCTGGTACCGGGGGTACACCGGGGAGCTGTTTTTT.